The next 17 T cell receptor beta chains were all read from a single sample in a study of response to subunit inactivated influenza vaccine. Via MiXCR, TCRdb re-called the RT-PCR reads, giving one row per CDR3 protein. This sample has about 570,000 distinct CDR3 sequences, with roughly 10% found just once. A further study also used this sample, focusing on T cells expressing NK-cell markers. That work adds: In generating TCR beta cDNA, 5'RACE template switching with UMIs was used.

The starting material was PBMCs from blood, obtained on the day of vaccination. These receptor sequences come from a man aged 50-60 years who received an inactivated influenza vaccine.

In its sample, this clonotype was seen many times. This chain links TRBV28 with TRBJ2-7; tentatively, D is TRBD1 (5 bases). V gave up 4 bases and J gave up 4 bases, with 17 bases separating them. CDR1 is MDHEN and CDR2 is SYDVKM in the germline V gene. The CDR3 consists of 15 residues. The CDR3 DNA sequence: TGTGCCAGCAGTTCACCCCGCCCGACAGATTACGAGCAGTACTTC. It yields the protein CASSSPRPTDYEQYF.

V and J are TRBV12-3 or TRBV12-4 and TRBJ2-1; D is possibly TRBD1 or TRBD2 (5 bases each). The CDR3 has 13 residues. V gave up 8 bases and J gave up 6 bases, with 14 bases separating them. This CDR3 reads CASAARGFNEQFF. CDR3 sequence (DNA): TGTGCCAGCGCCGCCCGGGGCTTCAATGAGCAGTTCTTC.

The chain is built from TRBV6-2 or TRBV6-3 and TRBJ2-5; no firm D call. V was pared by 10 bases and J by 9 bases, with 24 bases between. Germline CDR1 and CDR2: MNHEY and SVGEGT. The CDR3 is 14 amino acids. In nucleotides, the CDR3 is TGTGCCACCACCACTCCCGGAACCAGTGGGGCCCAGTACTTC. As protein: CATTTPGTSGAQYF.

The chain links TRBV28 to TRBJ1-2; D is unclear. The V gene's germline CDR1 is MDHEN and CDR2 SYDVKM. The ends were cut back, 3 bases at V and 3 bases at J, with 14 bases in the middle. CDR3 length: 15 residues. For the CDR3, the DNA is TGTGCCAGCAGTTTTGTCACGGGTAGGGACTATGGCTACACCTTC. Residues: CASSFVTGRDYGYTF.

In this sample, this clonotype turned up a few times. V and J are TRBV7-3 and TRBJ1-1; unclear D gene. Trimming cost V 0 bases and J 3 bases, with 5 bases left between them. Germline CDR1 SGHTA, CDR2 FQGTGA. The CDR3 is 13 amino acids. The CDR3 DNA follows: TGTGCCAGCAGCTTAACGGCGGACACTGAAGCTTTCTTT. Amino acids: CASSLTADTEAFF.

This clonotype showed up just a few times. This rearrangement joins TRBV2 to TRBJ2-2, with 8 positions matching TRBD1. This CDR3 comprises 15 residues. With 8 bases clipped from V and 1 base from J, the junction kept 6 bases outside the gene matches. CDR1 is SNHLY and CDR2 is FYNNEI in the germline V gene. The CDR3 region has the DNA TGTGCCAGCGCCCCGGACAGGGAGAACACCGGGGAGCTGTTTTTT. This codes for CASAPDRENTGELFF.

The V call is TRBV20-1, the J call TRBJ1-5, with D perhaps matching TRBD1 (6 bases). CDR3 length equals 14 residues. From germline, CDR1 is DFQATT and CDR2 SNEGSKA (reference sequence). V was cut by 4 bases and J by 3 bases, with 13 bases left in between. The CDR3 loop is CSAKGGTSNQPQHF. The CDR3 DNA reads as TGCAGTGCTAAGGGGGGTACTTCCAATCAGCCCCAGCATTTT.

This chain uses TRBV2 with TRBJ2-2; perhaps TRBD1 as D (6 bases). Germline CDR1 and CDR2: SNHLY and FYNNEI. Trimming shortened V by 3 bases and J by 7 bases, and 12 bases separated the two germline ends. The CDR3 length is 14 residues. CDR3 sequence: CASSEGQFGGELFF. The CDR3 DNA reads as TGTGCCAGCAGTGAGGGACAATTTGGCGGGGAGCTGTTTTTT.

This clonotype was counted at least ten times. V is TRBV2 and J is TRBJ2-1, with D possibly being TRBD1 or TRBD2 (5 bases each). This CDR3 is built from 13 residues. The V gene's germline CDR1 is SNHLY and CDR2 FYNNEI. Trimming took 6 bases from V and 7 from J, leaving 13 bases between them. For the CDR3, the DNA is TGTGCCAGCAGGGGGCAAGGCGGGAATGAGCAGTTCTTC. Translation gives CASRGQGGNEQFF.

The J gene is TRBJ2-1, the V gene TRBV6-2 or TRBV6-3; tentatively, D is TRBD2 (6 bases). Germline CDR1 MNHEY, CDR2 SVGEGT. The CDR3 extends over 15 amino acids. V was cut by 4 bases and J by 3 bases, with 13 bases left in between. The CDR3 sequence is CASSFILASYNEQFF. CDR3 nucleotide sequence: TGTGCCAGCAGTTTTATTCTAGCGAGCTACAATGAGCAGTTCTTC.

This clonotype was recorded many times. The rearrangement uses TRBV20-1 and TRBJ1-1, with a tentative D call TRBD1 (5 bases). The CDR3 has 13 residues. Germline V gene data show CDR1 as DFQATT and CDR2 as SNEGSKA (reference sequence). V was cut by 3 bases and J by 4 bases, with 12 bases left in between. The CDR3 is CSASEGRFTEAFF. DNA of the CDR3: TGCAGTGCTAGTGAGGGGAGGTTCACTGAAGCTTTCTTT.

The table lists this clonotype with many counts. The rearrangement links TRBV4-2 to TRBJ2-3; 7 bases align to TRBD1. J lost 6 bases, V lost 0 bases, and 12 bases had no gene match. Germline-derived CDR1 and CDR2 are LGHNA and YNFKEQ. The CDR3 has 17 residues. For the CDR3, the DNA is TGTGCCAGCAGCCAAGAGGGACAGAATATGTACTTGGATACGCAGTATTTT. It specifies CASSQEGQNMYLDTQYF.

This clonotype has more than one count but fewer than ten. The genes are TRBV20-1 and TRBJ2-7; a possible D gene is TRBD2 (6 bases). CDR1 and CDR2 (germline): DFQATT, SNEGSKA (reference sequence). This CDR3 has 12 residues. Between the trimmed V and J ends, which lost 3 bases and 6 bases, there was a span of 12 bases. CDR3 region: CSASDQGGEQYF. The CDR3 DNA reads as TGCAGTGCTAGCGATCAGGGAGGCGAGCAGTACTTC.

This clonotype came up a few times. CDR3 in amino acids: CASAIRSGPYEQYF. The CDR3 bases are TGTGCCAGCGCCATCCGGAGTGGGCCCTACGAGCAGTACTTC. The chain combines TRBV6-1 with TRBJ2-7; D is undetermined. The CDR3 runs 14 residues. Germline lookup yields CDR1 MNHNS and CDR2 SASEGT. Trimming removed 8 bases from V and 2 bases from J, with 16 bases in between.

There are a few counts of this clonotype. The V call is TRBV6-5, the J call TRBJ2-5; D may be TRBD1 (7 bases). This CDR3 is 16 amino acids long. CDR1 MNHEY and CDR2 SVGAGI come from the germline V gene. Between the trimmed V and J ends, which lost 0 bases and 4 bases, there was a span of 15 bases. CDR3 sequence (DNA): TGTGCCAGCAGTTACTCGGGCAGGGGGGTTAGAGAGACCCAGTACTTC. Its protein product is CASSYSGRGVRETQYF.

The rearrangement links TRBV20-1 to TRBJ2-3, with D perhaps given as TRBD1 or TRBD2 (5 bases each). Per germline, CDR1 DFQATT and CDR2 SNEGSKA (reference sequence). This CDR3 has 15 amino acids. The V gene lost 0 bases and the J gene lost 7 bases, with 17 bases spanning the gap. The CDR3 region is CSARDPGPTPYTQYF. The CDR3 DNA reads TGCAGTGCTAGAGACCCGGGACCAACCCCGTATACGCAGTATTTT.

This chain uses TRBV15 with TRBJ1-5; possible D gene TRBD1, 6 bases. The CDR3 runs 14 residues. Germline CDR1 reads LNHNV; CDR2 reads YYDKDF (reference sequence). V was trimmed by 2 bases and J by 10 bases, leaving 15 bases between them. CDR3 in DNA: TGTGCCACCAGCAGAACCGGACAGCGGCCACCCCAGCATTTT. Protein sequence: CATSRTGQRPPQHF.